A selection of T cell receptor beta chains follows, all from one sample in a study of a mutant IDH1 vaccine in newly diagnosed glioma. No antigen is known for these receptors. Method: immunoSEQ multiplex PCR; TCRdb's copy keeps in-frame clones and lacks some. The profile shows roughly 30,000 clones, about four fifths of them singletons. The sample in question was PBMCs, obtained from a glioma patient whose treatment included an IDH1 peptide vaccine. The receptors here all came from a man aged 25 to 40 with glioma. Both conserved end residues are part of each CDR3.

j_call v_call cdr3_aa
TRBJ1-1 TRBV4-1 CASSQDNTGVNTEAFF
TRBJ1-4 TRBV27 CASSLGQRAEKLFF
TRBJ1-2 TRBV4-1 CASSQTARGYTF
TRBJ1-2 TRBV6-1 CASSSTPGNYGYTF
TRBJ1-1 TRBV29-1 CSVGDRPAFF
TRBJ2-3 TRBV5-1 CASSLGPGQGEDTQYF
TRBJ2-7 TRBV6-1 CASTLGEGAQYF
TRBJ1-2 TRBV6-6 CASSRNTEANYGYTF
TRBJ1-4 TRBV6-6 CASSSNPDGEKLFF
TRBJ2-3 TRBV5-4 CASSSKNSEGDTQYF
TRBJ2-4 TRBV25-1 CASSESGTGLGDIQYF
TRBJ2-7 TRBV7-2 CASSPYPGAASTYEQYF
TRBJ1-4 TRBV15 CATSRDVRANEKLFF
TRBJ2-3 TRBV5-1 CASSTQGFSTDTQYF
TRBJ1-2 TRBV29-1 CSVGQGAGSGSEYGYTF
TRBJ2-7 TRBV5-1 CASRIAGGSIYEQYF
TRBJ2-2 TRBV5-6 CASSWSSGELFF
TRBJ1-1 TRBV6-5 CASSEKGGMNTEAFF
TRBJ1-5 TRBV6-6 CASSYPRDRGLQPQHF
TRBJ2-3 TRBV13 CASSLRGPSTDTQYF
TRBJ1-2 TRBV13 CASSLWTRQGARDYGYTF
TRBJ2-3 TRBV5-6 CASSLAVGEEEDTQYF
TRBJ2-5 TRBV5-4 CASSAGQKYQETQYF
TRBJ2-3 TRBV13 CASSPGLASTDTQYF
TRBJ2-7 TRBV9 CASRDDRSYEQYF
TRBJ2-7 TRBV5-6 CASSGEGSAYEQYF
TRBJ2-3 TRBV5-6 CASSLEREGTDTQYF
TRBJ1-3 TRBV7-9 CASSKGASSGNTIYF
TRBJ2-7 TRBV6-5 CASSQRTNSYEQYF
TRBJ1-4 TRBV5-4 CASSRGQNEKLFF
TRBJ2-5 TRBV7-6 CASSLSHWQETQYF
TRBJ2-2 TRBV7-8 CASSLKTGENTGELFF
TRBJ2-3 TRBV21-1 CAITSGTETDTQYF
TRBJ2-1 TRBV29-1 CSVDLVRSMNEQFF
TRBJ1-1 TRBV6-1 CASSLLNWIEAFF
TRBJ1-5 TRBV19 CASSPSNQPQHF
TRBJ2-5 TRBV18 CASSLNPGRGETQYF
TRBJ1-2 TRBV7-9 CASSLAHQNRGPDYGYTF
TRBJ1-2 TRBV6-1 CASSELFAGNYGYTF
TRBJ2-5 TRBV18 CASSGLAGYQETQYF
TRBJ2-7 TRBV14 CASSQDFPEQYF
TRBJ1-4 TRBV7-9 CASDSRDRATNEKLFF
TRBJ2-7 TRBV30 CAWSGGGNSYEQYF
TRBJ2-5 TRBV18 CATTRDRQETQYF
TRBJ2-5 TRBV18 CASSPIPGTQETQYF